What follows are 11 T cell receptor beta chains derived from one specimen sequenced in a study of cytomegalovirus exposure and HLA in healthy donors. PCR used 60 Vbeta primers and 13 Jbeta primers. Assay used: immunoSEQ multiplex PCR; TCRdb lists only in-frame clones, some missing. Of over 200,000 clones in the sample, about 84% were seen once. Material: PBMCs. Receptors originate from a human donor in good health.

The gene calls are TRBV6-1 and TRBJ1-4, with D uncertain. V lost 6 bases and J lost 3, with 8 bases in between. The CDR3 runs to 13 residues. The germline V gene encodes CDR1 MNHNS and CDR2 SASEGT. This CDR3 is CASRGRANEKLFF. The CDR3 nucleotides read TGTGCCAGCAGGGGGAGGGCTAATGAAAAACTGTTTTTT.

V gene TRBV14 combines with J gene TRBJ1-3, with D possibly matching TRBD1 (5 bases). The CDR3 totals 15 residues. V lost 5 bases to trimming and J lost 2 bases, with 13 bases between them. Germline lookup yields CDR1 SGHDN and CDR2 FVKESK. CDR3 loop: CASSDPTVTGNTIYF. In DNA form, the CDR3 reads TGTGCCAGCAGCGATCCGACAGTTACTGGAAACACCATATATTTT.

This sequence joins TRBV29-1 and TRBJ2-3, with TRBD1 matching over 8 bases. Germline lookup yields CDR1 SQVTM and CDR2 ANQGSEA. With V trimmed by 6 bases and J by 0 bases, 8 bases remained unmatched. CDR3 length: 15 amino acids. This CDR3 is CSVLQGGSSTDTQYF. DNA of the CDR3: TGCAGCGTCTTACAGGGGGGATCGAGCACAGATACGCAGTATTTT.

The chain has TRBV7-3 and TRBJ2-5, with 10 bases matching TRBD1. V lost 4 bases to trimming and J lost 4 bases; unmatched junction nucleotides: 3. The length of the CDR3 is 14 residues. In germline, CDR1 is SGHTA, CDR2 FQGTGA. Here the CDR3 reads CASSSTGGGETQYF. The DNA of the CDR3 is TGTGCCAGCAGCTCGACAGGGGGCGGAGAGACCCAGTACTTC.

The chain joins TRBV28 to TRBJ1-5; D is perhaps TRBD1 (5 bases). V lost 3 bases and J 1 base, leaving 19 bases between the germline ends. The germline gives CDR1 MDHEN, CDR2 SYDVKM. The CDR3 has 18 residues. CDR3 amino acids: CASSFFPRTIGSNQPQHF. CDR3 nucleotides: TGTGCCAGCAGTTTTTTTCCTCGGACAATCGGGAGCAATCAGCCCCAGCATTTT.

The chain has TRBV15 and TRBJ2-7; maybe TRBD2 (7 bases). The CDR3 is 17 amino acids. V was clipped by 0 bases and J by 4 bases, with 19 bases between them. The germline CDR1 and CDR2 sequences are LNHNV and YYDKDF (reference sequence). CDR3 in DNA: TGTGCCACCAGCAGAGATCGTGGGGCAGGGGAGGGGTACGAGCAGTACTTC. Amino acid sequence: CATSRDRGAGEGYEQYF.

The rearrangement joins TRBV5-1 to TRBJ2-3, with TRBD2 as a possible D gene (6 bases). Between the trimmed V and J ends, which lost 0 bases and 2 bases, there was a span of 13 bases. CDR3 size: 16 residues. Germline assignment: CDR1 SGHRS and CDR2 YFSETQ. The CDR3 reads CASSLALAGNTDTQYF. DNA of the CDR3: TGCGCCAGCAGCTTGGCACTTGCGGGAAACACAGATACGCAGTATTTT.

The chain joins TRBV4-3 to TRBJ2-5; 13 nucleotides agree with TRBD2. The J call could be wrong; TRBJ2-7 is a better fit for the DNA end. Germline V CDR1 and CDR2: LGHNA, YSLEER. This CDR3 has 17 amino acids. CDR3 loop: CASSQAYRTSGSGEQYF. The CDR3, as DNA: TGCGCCAGCAGCCAAGCTTACCGGACTAGCGGGAGTGGCGAGCAGTACTTC.

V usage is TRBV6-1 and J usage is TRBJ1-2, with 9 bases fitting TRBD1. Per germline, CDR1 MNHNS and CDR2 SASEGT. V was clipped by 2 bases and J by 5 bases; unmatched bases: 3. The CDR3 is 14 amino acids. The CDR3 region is CASSELGQGYGYTF. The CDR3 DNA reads TGTGCCAGCAGTGAACTGGGACAGGGATATGGCTACACCTTC.

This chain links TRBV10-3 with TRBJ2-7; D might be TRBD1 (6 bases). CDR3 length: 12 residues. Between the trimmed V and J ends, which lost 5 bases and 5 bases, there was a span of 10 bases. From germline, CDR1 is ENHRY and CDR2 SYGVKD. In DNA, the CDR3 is TGTGCCATCAGTACACAGGGTCACGAGCAGTACTTC. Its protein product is CAISTQGHEQYF.

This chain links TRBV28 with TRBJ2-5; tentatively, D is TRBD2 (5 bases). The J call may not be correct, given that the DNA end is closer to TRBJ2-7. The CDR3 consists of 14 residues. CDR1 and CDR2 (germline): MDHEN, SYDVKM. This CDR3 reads CASSFGGRLYEQYF. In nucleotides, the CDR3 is TGTGCCAGCAGTTTTGGCGGGCGCTTGTACGAGCAGTACTTC.